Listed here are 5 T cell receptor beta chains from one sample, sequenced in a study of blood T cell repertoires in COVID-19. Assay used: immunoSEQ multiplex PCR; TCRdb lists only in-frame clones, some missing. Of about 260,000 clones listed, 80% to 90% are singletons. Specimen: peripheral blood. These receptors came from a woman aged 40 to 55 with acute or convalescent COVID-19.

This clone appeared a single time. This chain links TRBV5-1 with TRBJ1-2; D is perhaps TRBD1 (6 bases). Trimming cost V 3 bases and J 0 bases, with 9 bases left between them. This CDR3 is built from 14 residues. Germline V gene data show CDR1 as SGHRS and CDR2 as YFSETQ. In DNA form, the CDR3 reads TGCGCCAGCAGCTGGGGGCCCTCTAACTATGGCTACACCTTC. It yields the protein CASSWGPSNYGYTF. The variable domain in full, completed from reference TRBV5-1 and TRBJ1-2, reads KAGVTQTPRYLIKTRGQQVTLSCSPISGHRSVSWYQQTPGQGLQFLFEYFSETQRNKGNFPGRFSGRQFSNSRSEMNVSTLELGDSALYLCASSWGPSNYGYTFGSGTRLTVV.

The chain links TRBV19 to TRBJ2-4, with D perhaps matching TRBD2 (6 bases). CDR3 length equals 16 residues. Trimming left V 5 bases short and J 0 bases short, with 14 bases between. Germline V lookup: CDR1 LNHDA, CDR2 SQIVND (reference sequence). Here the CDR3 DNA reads TGTGCCAGTAGTTTTCGGGACTCCTTAGCCAAAAACATTCAGTACTTC. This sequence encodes CASSFRDSLAKNIQYF. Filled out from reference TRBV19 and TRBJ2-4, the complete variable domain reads DGGITQSPKYLFRKEGQNVTLSCEQNLNHDAMYWYRQDPGQGLRLIYYSQIVNDFQKGDIAEGYSVSREKKESFPLTVTSAQKNPTAFYLCASSFRDSLAKNIQYFGAGTRLSVL.

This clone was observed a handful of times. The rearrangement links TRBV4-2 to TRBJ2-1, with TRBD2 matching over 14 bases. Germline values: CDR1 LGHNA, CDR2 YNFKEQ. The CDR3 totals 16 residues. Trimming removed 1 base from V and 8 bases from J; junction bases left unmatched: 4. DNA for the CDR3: TGTGCCAGCAGCCAAGGGACTAGCGGGGGGTCTGATGAGCAGTTCTTC. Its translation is CASSQGTSGGSDEQFF.

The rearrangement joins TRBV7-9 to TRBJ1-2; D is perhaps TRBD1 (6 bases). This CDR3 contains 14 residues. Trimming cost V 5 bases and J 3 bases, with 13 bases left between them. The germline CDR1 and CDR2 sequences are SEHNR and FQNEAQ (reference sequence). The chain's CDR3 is CASSPTGRDYGYTF. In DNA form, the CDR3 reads TGTGCCAGCAGCCCTACAGGGCGAGACTATGGCTACACCTTC.

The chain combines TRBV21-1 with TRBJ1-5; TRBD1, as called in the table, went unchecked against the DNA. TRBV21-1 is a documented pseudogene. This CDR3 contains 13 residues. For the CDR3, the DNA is TGTGCCAGCAGTAAACAGGGGCCCCAGCCCCAGCATTTT. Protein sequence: CASSKQGPQPQHF.